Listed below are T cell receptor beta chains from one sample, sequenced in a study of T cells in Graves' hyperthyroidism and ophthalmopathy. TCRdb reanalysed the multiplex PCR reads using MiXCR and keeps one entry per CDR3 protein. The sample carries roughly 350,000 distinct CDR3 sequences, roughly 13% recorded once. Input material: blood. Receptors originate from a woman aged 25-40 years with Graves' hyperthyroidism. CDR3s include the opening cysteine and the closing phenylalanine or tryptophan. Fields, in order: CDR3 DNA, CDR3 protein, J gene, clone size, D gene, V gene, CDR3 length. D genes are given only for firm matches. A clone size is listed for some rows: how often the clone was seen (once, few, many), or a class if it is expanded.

TGTGCCAGCAGCCGGACGCCCTCTAGCGGAGACTACGAGCAGTACTTC | CASSRTPSSGDYEQYF | TRBJ2-7 | . | TRBD2 | TRBV5-6 | 16
TGTGCCAGCAGCTACCCCGGGACAGACGTCAATGAGCAGTTCTTC | CASSYPGTDVNEQFF | TRBJ2-1 | many | TRBD1 | TRBV7-9 | 15
TGTGCCAGCAGTCCGGCCGGGCGGTCCTACGAGCAGTACTTC | CASSPAGRSYEQYF | TRBJ2-7 | many | . | TRBV27 | 14
TGTGCCAGCAGCTTAGTCGGGGGAGGGCCCTACGAGCAGTACTTC | CASSLVGGGPYEQYF | TRBJ2-7 | few | TRBD2 | TRBV7-8 | 15
TGTGCCAGCAGTTTCAGCCGGGACAGGGCATTTTACGAGCAGTACTTC | CASSFSRDRAFYEQYF | TRBJ2-7 | many | TRBD1 | TRBV27 | 16
TGTGCCAGCGCCGAAGATACGCAGTATTTT | CASAEDTQYF | TRBJ2-3 | many | . | TRBV2 | 10
TGTGCCAGCAGTAGACTAGCGGGAGACGGAGAGGGCTCCTACAATGAGCAGTTCTTC | CASSRLAGDGEGSYNEQFF | TRBJ2-1 | few | TRBD2 | TRBV19 | 19
TGTGCCAGCAGTTTATGGAGTGGAGCTTTCTTT | CASSLWSGAFF | TRBJ1-1 | many | . | TRBV28 | 11
TGCAGTGCTATCAATCTCCGGGACCCCAATCAGCCCCAGCATTTT | CSAINLRDPNQPQHF | TRBJ1-5 | few | . | TRBV20-1 | 15
TGTGCCAGCAGTCTACGGAGGGGAGGGGAGCAGTTCTTC | CASSLRRGGEQFF | TRBJ2-1 | many | TRBD2 | TRBV6-1 | 13
TGTGCCAGCAGTCTCGGGAGTGGGACCGGGGAGCTGTTTTTT | CASSLGSGTGELFF | TRBJ2-2 | many | . | TRBV2 | 14
TGTGCCAGCAGTCACCGGGACAGAGATAATTCACCCCTCCACTTT | CASSHRDRDNSPLHF | TRBJ1-6 | many | TRBD1 | TRBV12-3/TRBV12-4 | 15
TGTGCCAGCAGCTTAGCCCCAGGGAGGGTTTTCAACTCACCCCTCCACTTT | CASSLAPGRVFNSPLHF | TRBJ1-6 | . | . | TRBV7-2 | 17
TGTGCCATCAGTGAAGGTAGCGGGGACTACGAGCAGTACTTC | CAISEGSGDYEQYF | TRBJ2-7 | many | TRBD2 | TRBV10-3 | 14
TGTGCCAGCAGTTACCCTGACAGGGTGGTTGAGCAGTTCTTC | CASSYPDRVVEQFF | TRBJ2-1 | once | TRBD1 | TRBV6-2/TRBV6-3 | 14
TGCGCCAGCAGCCAGATCCAAACCTACGAGCAGTACTTC | CASSQIQTYEQYF | TRBJ2-7 | . | . | TRBV4-3 | 13
TGCAGTGCTAGTCTAGCGGGAGCGAATGAGCAGTTCTTC | CSASLAGANEQFF | TRBJ2-1 | many | TRBD2 | TRBV20-1 | 13
TGCAGTGCTGACTCCCTTAGCGGGAGATTTTGGGGAGAGACCCAGTACTTC | CSADSLSGRFWGETQYF | TRBJ2-5 | many | TRBD2 | TRBV20-1 | 17
TGCGCCAGCAGCTTGACAGGGACTAGCAGTCAGCCCCAGCATTTT | CASSLTGTSSQPQHF | TRBJ1-5 | . | . | TRBV5-1 | 15
TGTGCCAGCATGCAGAACGGGAGAGACGAGCAGTACTTC | CASMQNGRDEQYF | TRBJ2-7 | . | . | TRBV6-2/TRBV6-3 | 13
TGTGCCAGCAGTTCTGGGACAGGGACAAAGAAATACGAGCAGTACTTC | CASSSGTGTKKYEQYF | TRBJ2-7 | . | TRBD1 | TRBV6-5 | 16
TGTGCCAGCAGCTTGAGGACTCCTGCCTACGAGCAGTACTTC | CASSLRTPAYEQYF | TRBJ2-7 | . | . | TRBV7-2 | 14
TGTGCCACCAGCCCGCACGGGGCGGGAGGGTCCCAAGAGACCCAGTACTTC | CATSPHGAGGSQETQYF | TRBJ2-5 | . | TRBD2 | TRBV15 | 17
TGTGCCAGCAGTTACTACTATAGCGGGAGAGGAAACATTCAGTACTTC | CASSYYYSGRGNIQYF | TRBJ2-4 | . | TRBD2 | TRBV6-2/TRBV6-3 | 16
TGCAGTGCTTTACCCCCAACAGGTTTGCACTCCTACGAGCAGTACTTC | CSALPPTGLHSYEQYF | TRBJ2-7 | few | . | TRBV20-1 | 16
TGTGCCAGTAGTATCACGACAGGGTCCACTGAAGCTTTCTTT | CASSITTGSTEAFF | TRBJ1-1 | . | TRBD1 | TRBV19 | 14
TGCAGTGCCACTGCTAGCGGGAGCGGGATATATGGAGAGCAGTACTTC | CSATASGSGIYGEQYF | TRBJ2-7 | many | TRBD2 | TRBV20-1 | 16
TGTGCCAGCAGTTTGGTCCTGGACAATCAGCCCCAGCATTTT | CASSLVLDNQPQHF | TRBJ1-5 | many | . | TRBV28 | 14
TGCAGTGCGGATAAGATCCGGGCCAAAAACATTCAGTACTTC | CSADKIRAKNIQYF | TRBJ2-4 | . | . | TRBV20-1 | 14
TGTGCCTGGATCTCGACAGGGTACTATGGCTACACCTTC | CAWISTGYYGYTF | TRBJ1-2 | . | TRBD1 | TRBV30 | 13
TGCAGTGCTACCCCACTCTCCGGGACAGGCGTCAATGAGCAGTTCTTC | CSATPLSGTGVNEQFF | TRBJ2-1 | many | TRBD1 | TRBV20-1 | 16
TGTGCCAGCACCAGAGCCGCTCCCACAGATACGCAGTATTTT | CASTRAAPTDTQYF | TRBJ2-3 | many | . | TRBV28 | 14
TGTGCCAGCAGTTTCCGGGCGAAGGATACGCAGTATTTT | CASSFRAKDTQYF | TRBJ2-3 | many | . | TRBV6-1 | 13
TGTGCCAGCAGCCCGTTGACAGGGTTCGGGGCCAACGTCCTGACTTTC | CASSPLTGFGANVLTF | TRBJ2-6 | . | TRBD1 | TRBV7-9 | 16
TGTGCCTGGAGACCAGGGGTAACCGGGGAGCTGTTTTTT | CAWRPGVTGELFF | TRBJ2-2 | few | . | TRBV30 | 13
TGTGCCAGCAGTTTCTCGACAGTTCCAAGGGCTTTCTTT | CASSFSTVPRAFF | TRBJ1-1 | many | . | TRBV28 | 13
TGCAGTGCTAGAGACAGCAATCAGCCCCAGCATTTT | CSARDSNQPQHF | TRBJ1-5 | many | . | TRBV20-1 | 12
TGCGCCAGCAGCGCCAGTCTACGAGGCACTGAAGCTTTCTTT | CASSASLRGTEAFF | TRBJ1-1 | many | . | TRBV5-1 | 14
TGTGCCAGCTCACCTGGACAGGCCAGCTCCTACGAGCAGTACTTC | CASSPGQASSYEQYF | TRBJ2-7 | . | TRBD1 | TRBV18 | 15
TGTGCCAGCAGCTTGTGGGCCGGGGAGCTGTTTTTT | CASSLWAGELFF | TRBJ2-2 | many | . | TRBV5-5 | 12
TGTGCCACCAGCAGAGATAGACTAGCTGAGAACACCGGGGAGCTGTTTTTT | CATSRDRLAENTGELFF | TRBJ2-2 | . | TRBD2 | TRBV15 | 17
TGTGCCACCAGCAGAGATTGGATGCTAGCGGGAGCAGGAGATACGCAGTATTTT | CATSRDWMLAGAGDTQYF | TRBJ2-3 | few | TRBD2 | TRBV15 | 18
TGTGCCATCAGGGTGACAATCCCGGGGCCCGGAACGGCACAGACAGATACGCAGTATTTT | CAIRVTIPGPGTAQTDTQYF | TRBJ2-3 | many | . | TRBV10-3 | 20
TGCAGTGCAGCCGCCGGGACTCTCCTCTACGAGCAGTACTTC | CSAAAGTLLYEQYF | TRBJ2-7 | many | . | TRBV20-1 | 14
TGTGCCAGTAGTATACAGACGGGCGGGGAGCTGTTTTTT | CASSIQTGGELFF | TRBJ2-2 | many | . | TRBV19 | 13
TGTGCCAGCAGTTACTCCGGGGACGAAGCTTTCTTT | CASSYSGDEAFF | TRBJ1-1 | . | . | TRBV6-5 | 12
TGTGCCAGCAGCTCCACGGGGGGAGATACGCAGTATTTT | CASSSTGGDTQYF | TRBJ2-3 | few | TRBD2 | TRBV9 | 13
TGTGCCAGCAGCCTCAGGGTACAAGAGACCCAGTACTTC | CASSLRVQETQYF | TRBJ2-5 | few | . | TRBV11-2 | 13
TGCAGTGCTAGAGATATCGGAGGGGGGGGTAAAGCTTTCTACGAGCAGTACTTC | CSARDIGGGGKAFYEQYF | TRBJ2-7 | many | . | TRBV20-1 | 18
TGTGCCAGCAGTCCCGGACTAGCGGGACACACAGATACGCAGTATTTT | CASSPGLAGHTDTQYF | TRBJ2-3 | many | TRBD2 | TRBV28 | 16